The next 30 T cell receptor beta chains were all read from a single sample in a study of T cells in Graves' hyperthyroidism and ophthalmopathy. Amplified regions were TCR beta CDR3 sequences from RNA transcripts. First-round RT-PCR targeting the TCR CDR3 was performed with the HTBI primer set. TCRdb analysed the multiplex PCR reads with MiXCR anew, one entry per CDR3 protein. The sample carries fewer than 250,000 distinct CDR3 sequences, approximately 23% recorded once. Sequences were obtained from blood. All receptors come from a woman aged 40 to 49 with Graves' ophthalmopathy.

This clonotype was recorded at least ten times. The chain recombines TRBV27 with TRBJ2-3; D possibly uses TRBD1 or TRBD2 (5 bases each). The V end lost 5 bases, the J end lost 2 bases, and 14 bases lay between the germline ends. The CDR3 runs 15 residues. CDR1 is MNHEY and CDR2 is SMNVEV in the germline V gene (reference sequence). The CDR3 nucleotides are TGTGCCAGCAGTATACTCTCCGGGGCCACAGATACGCAGTATTTT. This codes for CASSILSGATDTQYF.

The chain recombines TRBV12-3 or TRBV12-4 with TRBJ2-5; TRBD1 might be the D (5 bases). This CDR3 comprises 17 residues. Trimming removed 2 bases from V and 3 bases from J, with 19 bases in between. This CDR3 reads CASSLLGSRQLEETQYF. CDR3 DNA sequence: TGTGCCAGCAGTTTATTGGGTAGTCGACAGCTGGAAGAGACCCAGTACTTC.

This clonotype was detected ten times or more. The CDR3 nucleotides are TGTGCCATCAGTGAGTCAGAGACCCAGTACTTC. It specifies CAISESETQYF. The chain is built from TRBV10-3 and TRBJ2-5; D remains ambiguous. From germline, CDR1 is ENHRY and CDR2 SYGVKD. The germline V and J ends were trimmed by 0 bases and 4 bases, with 0 bases remaining between them. The CDR3 runs 11 residues.

The genes are TRBV6-4 and TRBJ2-7; weak D call: TRBD2 (5 bases). V was cut by 6 bases and J by 1 base, with 13 bases left in between. CDR1 is MRHNA and CDR2 is SNTAGT in the germline V gene. This CDR3 has 14 amino acids. As DNA, the CDR3 is TGTGCCAGCAGCGAGAGGGCCGAGTCCTACGAGCAGTACTTC. It yields the protein CASSERAESYEQYF.

This clonotype appeared many times. The chain has TRBV13 and TRBJ2-2; D remains ambiguous. Trimming left V 6 bases short and J 5 bases short, with 16 bases between. This CDR3 region has 15 residues. Germline values: CDR1 PRHDT, CDR2 FYEKMQ (reference sequence). CDR3 sequence (DNA): TGTGCCAGCAGTATTCTCGAGGAAATAACCGGGGAGCTGTTTTTT. Amino acid sequence: CASSILEEITGELFF.

Ten or more counts support this clonotype. This may be a read error, as it is one base from a much larger clone. The chain has TRBV24-1 and TRBJ2-5; the match to TRBD1 covers 7 bases. CDR1 is KGHDR and CDR2 is SFDVKD in the germline V gene. This CDR3 is built from 15 residues. The V and J ends lost 5 bases and 1 base, in that order; junction bases with no gene match: 6. The CDR3 loop is CATSGSGQAQETQYF. CDR3 nucleotides: TGTGCCACCAGTGGTTCCGGACAGGCCCAAGAGACCCAGTACTTC.

In its sample, this clonotype was seen many times. The chain employs TRBV6-1 and TRBJ2-4; 7 positions agree with TRBD2. The germline gives CDR1 MNHNS, CDR2 SASEGT. V dropped 8 bases and J dropped 2; count of bases not matched to a gene: 6. This CDR3 is built from 14 residues. CDR3 nucleotides: TGTGCCAGCCGGGAGGTATTAACCAAAAACATTCAGTACTTC. The encoded protein is CASREVLTKNIQYF.

This clonotype was counted at least ten times. This chain joins TRBV7-3 and TRBJ2-7; TRBD2 aligns across 8 bases. Germline assignment: CDR1 SGHTA and CDR2 FQGTGA. V gave up 5 bases and J gave up 5 bases; unmatched junction bases: 8. The CDR3 extends over 14 amino acids. CDR3 nucleotides: TGTGCCAGCAGCCCCGGGCTAGCGGGCCACGAGCAGTACTTC. This translates into CASSPGLAGHEQYF.

In the case of this clonotype: The junction departs from germline at one end; a sequencing error may be responsible. The V call is TRBV11-2, the J call TRBJ2-2, with a possible D match to TRBD2 (6 bases). The CDR3 runs 17 residues. Germline V gene data show CDR1 as SGHAT and CDR2 as FQNNGV. The CDR3 DNA follows: TGTGCCAGCACCTTCCGCCTGTTGGCACGGGAGACCGGGGAGCTGTCTTTT. Protein sequence: CASTFRLLARETGELSF.

This clonotype showed up many times. This rearrangement joins TRBV20-1 to TRBJ2-7, with D possibly TRBD2 on 7 matching bases. Trimming shortened V by 2 bases and J by 5 bases, and 16 bases separated the two germline ends. CDR3 length: 14 residues. Germline V gives CDR1 DFQATT, CDR2 SNEGSKA (reference sequence). The CDR3 sequence: CSARIAGGGHEQYF. In DNA, the CDR3 is TGCAGTGCTAGAATAGCGGGTGGGGGCCACGAGCAGTACTTC.

The genes are TRBV20-1 and TRBJ1-5; D is unclear. From germline, CDR1 is DFQATT and CDR2 SNEGSKA (reference sequence). V gave up 3 bases and J gave up 3 bases, with 12 bases separating them. The CDR3 totals 14 residues. Written as DNA, the CDR3 is TGCAGTGCTAGCCTCAGCGACGCCAATCAGCCCCAGCATTTT. Its protein product is CSASLSDANQPQHF.

This clonotype was picked up many times. V usage is TRBV27 and J usage is TRBJ2-5; D perhaps matches TRBD1 (6 bases). CDR1 and CDR2 from the germline V gene are MNHEY and SMNVEV (reference sequence). CDR3 length equals 16 residues. The V end lost 1 base, the J end lost 0 bases, and 12 bases lay between the germline ends. The CDR3 DNA reads TGTGCCAGCAGTTTATATGGGGGCCCCTACCAAGAGACCCAGTACTTC. It specifies CASSLYGGPYQETQYF.

As concerns this clonotype: One end of the junction is discordant with germline, which a read error may explain. DNA for the CDR3: TGCGCCAGCAGCTTGGAACCAGGGTTAACCGGGGAACTGTTTTTT. Amino acid sequence: CASSLEPGLTGELFF. This chain connects TRBV5-1 to TRBJ2-2; D may be TRBD1 or TRBD2 (5 bases each). Germline values: CDR1 SGHRS, CDR2 YFSETQ. CDR3 length equals 15 residues.

At least ten counts were recorded for this clonotype. The chain couples TRBV2 to TRBJ2-2, with 12 nucleotides matching TRBD2. CDR3 length: 15 amino acids. The germline V gene encodes CDR1 SNHLY and CDR2 FYNNEI. Trimming at V came to 10 bases and at J to 4 bases, leaving 7 bases not matched to a gene. CDR3 sequence: CAIQLAGGVTGELFF. The CDR3 coding sequence is TGTGCCATCCAACTAGCGGGAGGTGTCACCGGGGAGCTGTTTTTT.

This chain joins TRBV15 and TRBJ2-2; D unresolved. Per the germline V gene, CDR1 is LNHNV and CDR2 is YYDKDF (reference sequence). The CDR3 length is 14 residues. Between the trimmed V and J ends, which lost 1 base and 6 bases, there was a span of 9 bases. CDR3 sequence: CATSRVQVAGELFF. The CDR3 coding sequence is TGTGCCACCAGCAGAGTCCAGGTGGCCGGGGAGCTGTTTTTT.

The V call is TRBV30, the J call TRBJ2-2; D is uncertain. The CDR3 has 13 residues. Trimming removed 7 bases at V and 0 bases at J, with 9 bases between. In germline, CDR1 is GTSNPN, CDR2 SVGIG (reference sequence). Here the CDR3 DNA reads TGTGCCTCAAGTGCGGCGAACACCGGGGAGCTGTTTTTT. Protein sequence: CASSAANTGELFF. The variable domain in full, with the rest retrieved from reference TRBV30 and TRBJ2-2, is SQTIHQWPATLVQPVGSPLSLECTVEGTSNPNLYWYRQAAGRGLQLLFYSVGIGQISSEVPQNLSASRPQDRQFILSSKKLLLSDSGFYLCASSAANTGELFFGEGSRLTVL.

This clonotype was seen many times. This sequence joins TRBV5-1 and TRBJ1-1, with a tentative D call TRBD1 (5 bases). The V gene's germline CDR1 is SGHRS and CDR2 YFSETQ. V lost 2 bases and J lost 6, with 8 bases in between. The CDR3 spans 12 residues. CDR3 DNA: TGCGCCAGCAGCTTTCAAGGGGCTGAAGCTTTCTTT. Its translation is CASSFQGAEAFF.

This clonotype was found many times. This sequence joins TRBV30 and TRBJ2-7; D may be TRBD1 or TRBD2 (5 bases each). Germline V gene lookup returns CDR1 GTSNPN and CDR2 SVGIG (reference sequence). Trimming stripped 2 bases from V and 1 base from J, with 18 bases between. This CDR3 has 16 amino acids. Here the CDR3 reads CAWSYEVPGRSYEQYF. The CDR3 nucleotides are TGTGCCTGGAGTTACGAAGTCCCGGGACGGTCCTACGAGCAGTACTTC.

V and J are TRBV30 and TRBJ2-5, with a tentative D call TRBD2 (5 bases). The V gene's germline CDR1 is GTSNPN and CDR2 SVGIG (reference sequence). Between the trimmed V and J ends, which lost 5 bases and 2 bases, there was a span of 12 bases. CDR3 size: 13 residues. In nucleotides, the CDR3 is TGTGCCTGGGACACGGGAAGACAAGAGACCCAGTACTTC. Translated: CAWDTGRQETQYF.

Ten or more counts support this clonotype. V is TRBV25-1 and J is TRBJ1-2, with TRBD1 identical over 9 bases. Germline CDR1 and CDR2: MGHDK and SYGVNS. The CDR3 totals 16 residues. The J segment lost 5 bases and the V segment lost 3 bases, leaving 10 bases of the junction unmatched. The CDR3 protein is CASSEGPGTGIYGYTF. Written as DNA, the CDR3 is TGTGCCAGCAGTGAGGGACCCGGGACAGGGATATATGGCTACACCTTC.

The J gene is TRBJ1-5, the V gene TRBV19; no firm D call. Germline CDR1 LNHDA, CDR2 SQIVND (reference sequence). Trimming cost V 11 bases and J 3 bases, with 14 bases left between them. The CDR3 spans 13 residues. The CDR3 DNA sequence: TGTGCCTGGAGCCCAGCCTACAATCAGCCCCAGCATTTT. It yields the protein CAWSPAYNQPQHF.

DNA for the CDR3: TGTGCCAGCAGCTTAGAACAGCTCGTCCAGACCCAGTACTTC. Translation: CASSLEQLVQTQYF. This chain joins TRBV11-2 and TRBJ2-5; unclear D gene. Trimming took 0 bases from V and 6 from J, leaving 11 bases between them. The CDR3 has 14 amino acids. The germline V gene has CDR1 SGHAT and CDR2 FQNNGV.

This chain connects TRBV19 to TRBJ2-2; D is ambiguous. The V end was cut by 6 bases, the J end by 1 base, with 12 bases between. The CDR3 covers 15 residues. Germline V CDR1 and CDR2: LNHDA, SQIVND (reference sequence). The CDR3 here is CASRHSTRNTGELFF. The CDR3 DNA follows: TGTGCCAGTAGACATTCGACGAGGAACACCGGGGAGCTGTTTTTT. Full variable domain (remainder filled in from reference TRBV19 and TRBJ2-2): DGGITQSPKYLFRKEGQNVTLSCEQNLNHDAMYWYRQDPGQGLRLIYYSQIVNDFQKGDIAEGYSVSREKKESFPLTVTSAQKNPTAFYLCASRHSTRNTGELFFGEGSRLTVL.

This clonotype was counted at least ten times. V and J are TRBV5-5 and TRBJ2-2; 7 bases agree with TRBD2. The germline V gene has CDR1 SGHKS and CDR2 YYEKEE (reference sequence). The CDR3 length is 22 residues. V trimming: 0 bases; J trimming: 0 bases; junction bases outside the gene matches: 20. In nucleotides, the CDR3 is TGTGCCAGCAGCTTGGCCCCGTGGAGGAGGGAGGCGGGAGACACGAACACCGGGGAGCTGTTTTTT. This codes for CASSLAPWRREAGDTNTGELFF.

This clonotype was observed at least ten times. This chain uses TRBV7-2 with TRBJ2-2, with TRBD2 matching 7 bases. This CDR3 comprises 15 residues. With V trimmed by 2 bases and J by 4 bases, 4 bases remained unmatched. Germline V gene sequence: CDR1 SGHTA, CDR2 FQGNSA. CDR3 DNA sequence: TGTGCCAGCAGCTTATTATCTAGCGGCACCGGGGAGCTGTTTTTT. Its translation is CASSLLSSGTGELFF.

This clonotype occurred many times. This sequence joins TRBV6-1 and TRBJ1-5; maybe TRBD1 (6 bases). The CDR3 runs to 11 residues. Trimming cost V 10 bases and J 3 bases, with 7 bases left between them. CDR1 and CDR2 (germline): MNHNS, SASEGT. In DNA, the CDR3 is TGTGCCACAGGGGACAATCAGCCCCAGCATTTT. Translating it yields CATGDNQPQHF.

This clonotype was recorded many times. The chain employs TRBV4-2 and TRBJ1-2; weak D call: TRBD1 (5 bases). This CDR3 has 15 amino acids. CDR1 is LGHNA, CDR2 YNFKEQ, per germline. V lost 1 base, J lost 7 bases, and 16 bases lay in between. Written as DNA, the CDR3 is TGTGCCAGCAGCCAAGTCGAGGGACTTTTAGGTGGCTACACCTTC. It encodes CASSQVEGLLGGYTF.

The table lists this clonotype with many counts. The chain has TRBV20-1 and TRBJ2-7; no reliable D call. The CDR3 loop spans 12 amino acids. Germline lookup yields CDR1 DFQATT and CDR2 SNEGSKA (reference sequence). Trimming took 3 bases from V and 0 from J, leaving 6 bases between them. This CDR3 reads CSASPDSYEQYF. The CDR3 DNA is TGCAGTGCTAGCCCGGACTCCTACGAGCAGTACTTC.

This clonotype was counted ten times or more. V and J are TRBV2 and TRBJ2-7; no firm D call. The CDR3 is 12 residues long. V lost 8 bases to trimming and J lost 6 bases, with 14 bases between them. Germline CDR1 is SNHLY and CDR2 is FYNNEI. CDR3 residues: CASSLVTSEQYF. The CDR3 DNA reads TGTGCCAGCTCTCTAGTTACGTCCGAGCAGTACTTC.

Details on this clonotype: The germline gene is not matched at one end of the junction; a read error may be the cause. J is TRBJ2-6 and V is TRBV28; D is possibly TRBD1 (5 bases). This CDR3 spans 15 amino acids. Germline CDR1 is MDHEN and CDR2 is SYDVKM. The CDR3 DNA follows: TGTGCCAGCAGCCCCATCGCCCCTGGGGCCAACGTCCTGATTTTC. Its translation is CASSPIAPGANVLIF.